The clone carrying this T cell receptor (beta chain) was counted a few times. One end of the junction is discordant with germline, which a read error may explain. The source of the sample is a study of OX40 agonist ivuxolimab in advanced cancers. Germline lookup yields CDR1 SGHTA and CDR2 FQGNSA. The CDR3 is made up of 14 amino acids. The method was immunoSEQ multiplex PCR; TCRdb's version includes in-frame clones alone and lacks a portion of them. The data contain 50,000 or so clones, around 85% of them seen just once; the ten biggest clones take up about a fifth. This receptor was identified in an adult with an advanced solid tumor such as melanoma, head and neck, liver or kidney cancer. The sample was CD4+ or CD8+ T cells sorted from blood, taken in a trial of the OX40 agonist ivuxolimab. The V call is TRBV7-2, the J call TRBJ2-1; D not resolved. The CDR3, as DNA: TGTGCCAGCAGCTCTCTGGGCTCCAACAATGAGCAGTTCTTC. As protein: CASSSLGSNNEQFF.